Listed below are T cell receptor beta chains from one sample, sequenced in a study of response to subunit inactivated influenza vaccine. One entry per CDR3 protein results from TCRdb running MiXCR on the RT-PCR reads. This table holds roughly 540,000 distinct CDR3 sequences, around a quarter found once. The sample also formed part of further work on T cells expressing NK-cell markers.

The material was CD4+ T cells sorted from PBMCs, obtained 12 days after vaccination. Receptors were obtained from a man aged 45 to 65 who received an inactivated influenza vaccine. The CDR3 runs from the conserved cysteine through the conserved F or W. The D gene is left open where the match is weak. Only some rows state a clone size, as once, few, many or a class for expanded clones.

j_gene: TRBJ2-2
abundance: -
d_gene: -
v_gene: TRBV4-1
CDR3aa: CASSRGRTGELFF
CDR3nt: TGCGCCAGCAGTCGGGGTAGGACCGGGGAGCTGTTTTTT

j_gene: TRBJ2-3
abundance: -
d_gene: TRBD2
v_gene: TRBV20-1
CDR3aa: CSARGQTSGTDTQYF
CDR3nt: TGCAGTGCTAGAGGGCAGACTAGCGGTACAGATACGCAGTATTTT

j_gene: TRBJ2-3
abundance: -
d_gene: TRBD2
v_gene: TRBV5-1
CDR3aa: CASSLDGTRTDTQYF
CDR3nt: TGCGCCAGCAGCTTGGACGGGACTAGAACAGATACGCAGTATTTT

j_gene: TRBJ2-2
abundance: few
d_gene: -
v_gene: TRBV4-3
CDR3aa: CASSQDPYQESTGELFF
CDR3nt: TGCGCCAGCAGCCAAGATCCTTACCAGGAGAGCACCGGGGAGCTGTTTTTT

j_gene: TRBJ1-1
abundance: -
d_gene: -
v_gene: TRBV9
CDR3aa: CASSVALTPPNTEAFF
CDR3nt: TGTGCCAGCAGCGTAGCCCTAACTCCGCCGAACACTGAAGCTTTCTTT

j_gene: TRBJ2-3
abundance: -
d_gene: TRBD2
v_gene: TRBV10-3
CDR3aa: CAIKGGGSRDTQYF
CDR3nt: TGTGCCATCAAAGGCGGGGGGTCCAGAGATACGCAGTATTTT

j_gene: TRBJ1-1
abundance: -
d_gene: -
v_gene: TRBV4-2
CDR3aa: CASSQDGVGGPTEAFF
CDR3nt: TGTGCCAGCAGCCAAGACGGAGTAGGGGGGCCGACTGAAGCTTTCTTT

j_gene: TRBJ1-1
abundance: -
d_gene: TRBD1
v_gene: TRBV5-6
CDR3aa: CASSQTYRGPEAFF
CDR3nt: TGTGCCAGCAGCCAAACCTACAGGGGGCCTGAAGCTTTCTTT

j_gene: TRBJ2-1
abundance: few
d_gene: -
v_gene: TRBV7-6
CDR3aa: CASSLWTVTSLGRNEQFF
CDR3nt: TGTGCCAGCAGCTTATGGACTGTCACTAGCCTAGGAAGGAATGAGCAGTTCTTC

j_gene: TRBJ2-3
abundance: -
d_gene: -
v_gene: TRBV28
CDR3aa: CASSPTRGVQGTDTQYF
CDR3nt: TGTGCCAGCAGCCCCACCCGGGGAGTCCAGGGCACAGATACGCAGTATTTT

j_gene: TRBJ2-7
abundance: -
d_gene: TRBD1
v_gene: TRBV29-1
CDR3aa: CSVEEGQGTYEQYF
CDR3nt: TGCAGCGTTGAAGAGGGACAGGGGACCTACGAGCAGTACTTC

j_gene: TRBJ2-3
abundance: -
d_gene: -
v_gene: TRBV5-1
CDR3aa: CASSVANADTQYF
CDR3nt: TGCGCCAGCAGCGTAGCAAATGCAGATACGCAGTATTTT

j_gene: TRBJ1-1
abundance: -
d_gene: -
v_gene: TRBV5-1
CDR3aa: CASSFGGGVNTEVFF
CDR3nt: TGCGCCAGCAGCTTCGGGGGAGGTGTGAACACTGAAGTTTTCTTT

j_gene: TRBJ1-1
abundance: few
d_gene: TRBD1
v_gene: TRBV20-1
CDR3aa: CSARKGANTEAFF
CDR3nt: TGCAGTGCTAGAAAGGGGGCGAACACTGAAGCTTTCTTT

j_gene: TRBJ1-1
abundance: -
d_gene: TRBD1
v_gene: TRBV4-1
CDR3aa: CASSQEGDRGTEAFF
CDR3nt: TGCGCCAGCAGCCAAGAGGGGGACAGAGGGACTGAAGCTTTCTTT

j_gene: TRBJ1-6
abundance: -
d_gene: -
v_gene: TRBV18
CDR3aa: CASSPPNRVSSYNSPLHF
CDR3nt: TGTGCCAGCTCACCACCGAACAGGGTCAGCTCCTATAATTCACCCCTCCACTTT

j_gene: TRBJ2-1
abundance: -
d_gene: TRBD2
v_gene: TRBV4-3
CDR3aa: CASSQVAGVANEQFF
CDR3nt: TGCGCCAGCAGCCAGGTTGCGGGAGTTGCTAATGAGCAGTTCTTC

j_gene: TRBJ1-6
abundance: few
d_gene: -
v_gene: TRBV6-5
CDR3aa: CASSYVSREDSPLHF
CDR3nt: TGTGCCAGCAGTTACGTTTCCAGGGAAGATTCACCCCTCCACTTT

j_gene: TRBJ2-2
abundance: -
d_gene: -
v_gene: TRBV10-3
CDR3aa: CAIKGGVNTGELFF
CDR3nt: TGTGCCATCAAGGGCGGGGTGAACACCGGGGAGCTGTTTTTT

j_gene: TRBJ2-5
abundance: -
d_gene: -
v_gene: TRBV11-2
CDR3aa: CASREPGPTYF
CDR3nt: TGTGCCAGCCGGGAACCGGGACCGACGTACTTC

j_gene: TRBJ2-4
abundance: few
d_gene: -
v_gene: TRBV4-2
CDR3aa: CASSQELTIQAKNIQYF
CDR3nt: TGTGCCAGCAGCCAAGAGTTAACTATCCAAGCCAAAAACATTCAGTACTTC

j_gene: TRBJ1-2
abundance: -
d_gene: -
v_gene: TRBV12-3/TRBV12-4
CDR3aa: CASSLRASNYGYTF
CDR3nt: TGTGCCAGCAGTTTAAGGGCATCTAACTATGGCTACACCTTC

j_gene: TRBJ2-1
abundance: many
d_gene: -
v_gene: TRBV6-5
CDR3aa: CASSYSSGLTYNEQFF
CDR3nt: TGTGCCAGCAGTTACTCTTCCGGCCTAACTTACAATGAGCAGTTCTTC

j_gene: TRBJ2-1
abundance: -
d_gene: TRBD2
v_gene: TRBV25-1
CDR3aa: CASSVSGSGNEQFF
CDR3nt: TGTGCCAGCAGTGTTAGCGGGAGTGGCAATGAGCAGTTCTTC

j_gene: TRBJ2-7
abundance: few
d_gene: -
v_gene: TRBV7-2
CDR3aa: CASSLERVQGTEQYF
CDR3nt: TGTGCCAGCAGCTTAGAGCGGGTCCAAGGCACCGAGCAGTACTTC

j_gene: TRBJ1-2
abundance: many
d_gene: -
v_gene: TRBV7-2
CDR3aa: CASSSDSYGYTF
CDR3nt: TGTGCCAGCAGCTCGGACAGCTATGGCTACACCTTC

j_gene: TRBJ2-7
abundance: -
d_gene: -
v_gene: TRBV7-8
CDR3aa: CASSLRRELSYEQYF
CDR3nt: TGTGCCAGCAGCTTACGCAGGGAGCTCTCCTACGAGCAGTACTTC

j_gene: TRBJ2-6
abundance: few
d_gene: TRBD1
v_gene: TRBV12-3/TRBV12-4
CDR3aa: CASRTGTGANVLTF
CDR3nt: TGTGCCAGCAGGACAGGGACTGGGGCCAACGTCCTGACTTTC

j_gene: TRBJ2-7
abundance: -
d_gene: -
v_gene: TRBV15
CDR3aa: CATSAAGTIYEQYF
CDR3nt: TGTGCCACCAGCGCCGCCGGGACGATTTACGAGCAGTACTTC

j_gene: TRBJ2-3
abundance: -
d_gene: -
v_gene: TRBV7-2
CDR3aa: CASRLGGLGDTQYF
CDR3nt: TGTGCCAGCCGCTTAGGCGGGCTTGGAGATACGCAGTATTTT

j_gene: TRBJ2-1
abundance: few
d_gene: -
v_gene: TRBV3-1
CDR3aa: CASSQINEQFF
CDR3nt: TGTGCCAGCAGCCAAATCAATGAGCAGTTCTTC

j_gene: TRBJ2-2
abundance: -
d_gene: TRBD1
v_gene: TRBV30
CDR3aa: CAWSAGTVNTGELFF
CDR3nt: TGTGCCTGGAGTGCCGGGACAGTGAACACCGGGGAGCTGTTTTTT